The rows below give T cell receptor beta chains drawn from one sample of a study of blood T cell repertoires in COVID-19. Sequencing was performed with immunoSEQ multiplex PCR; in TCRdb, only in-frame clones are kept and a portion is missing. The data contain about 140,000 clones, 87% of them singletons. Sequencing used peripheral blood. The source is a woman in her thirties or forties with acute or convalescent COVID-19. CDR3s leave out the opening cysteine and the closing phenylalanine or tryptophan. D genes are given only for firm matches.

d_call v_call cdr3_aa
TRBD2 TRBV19 ASSGGAFYNEQF
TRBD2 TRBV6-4 ASSDLPGGSTDTQY
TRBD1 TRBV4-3 ASSQESVQGAGGELF
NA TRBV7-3 ASSRTGNTEAF
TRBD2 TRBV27 ASSLSLAGEQY
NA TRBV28 ASTPQMGTTGSEAF
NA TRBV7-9 ASSPAAYNEQF
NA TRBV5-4 ASSLPASGIGGDEKLF
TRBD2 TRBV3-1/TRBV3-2 ASSPGLAGGYNEQF
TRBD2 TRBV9 ASSPHGAGAETQY
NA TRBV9 ASSVEGQGREKLF
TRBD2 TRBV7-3 ASSLAGTRSMHEQF
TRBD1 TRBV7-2 ASSLDRVYADTQY
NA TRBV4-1 ASSQADRDYTGELF
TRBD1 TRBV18 ASSPGGQVYGYT
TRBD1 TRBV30 AWYLGQGSRGYT
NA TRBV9 ASSSLGDTEAF
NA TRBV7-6 ASSPRGGLNEKLF
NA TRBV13 ASSLGRTNYGYT
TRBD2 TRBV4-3 ASSQDLYWTSGGIRKETQY
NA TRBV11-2 ASSLSWTENTEAF
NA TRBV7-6 ASSSVPGGATNEKLF
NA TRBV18 ASSPQGGGSTGELF
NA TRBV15 ATSREEGRELF
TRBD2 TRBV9 ASSPPGLKNEQY
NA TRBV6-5 ASSPGFGKNIQY
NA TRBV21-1 ASSKGTSVAQY
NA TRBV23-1 ASSQSMADSYNEQF
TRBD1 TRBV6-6 ASRNTGGCT
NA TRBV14 ASSPTPSYEQY
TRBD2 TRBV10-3 AISTGAGGPGNEQF
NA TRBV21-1 AHTDTQY
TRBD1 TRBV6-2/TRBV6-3 ASSYSNRGPGGEQY
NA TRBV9 ASSGYLRQSTNYGYT
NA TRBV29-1 SDHTWAPQY
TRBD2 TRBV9 ASSIGTSVNTGELF
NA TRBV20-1 SASHGPNSGYT
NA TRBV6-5 ASSYHGTVPTDTQY
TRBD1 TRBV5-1 ASSAWTGNEQY
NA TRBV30 AWTQGKYGYT
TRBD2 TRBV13 ASSLELAGGLTGELF
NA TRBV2 ASSETGEVNTEAF